Following are 3 T cell receptor beta chains from one sample sequenced in a study of shared clonotypes between healthy human individuals. Only in-frame clones appear in the TCRdb table, and some are missing; sequencing was by immunoSEQ multiplex PCR. The table has about 700,000 clones, 90% to 95% seen once; the top ten hold approximately 24%. Naive CD8 cells lacked CD45RO, underwent positive selection for CCR7 and left out terminally differentiated effector memory CD45RA+ cells. The sequenced sample consisted of naive CD8+ T cells sorted from blood. The source is a man between 25 and 39 years old in good health.

The chain links TRBV15 to TRBJ2-2, with 11 bases aligning to TRBD2. Germline V gene sequence: CDR1 LNHNV, CDR2 YYDKDF (reference sequence). This CDR3 has 16 residues. V lost 9 bases to trimming and J lost 2 bases; unmatched junction nucleotides: 8. Written as DNA, the CDR3 is TGTGCCACAAGTAGCGGGAGGGCCTTAAACACCGGGGAGCTGTTTTTT. Translation: CATSSGRALNTGELFF.

There are a few counts of this clone. The chain uses TRBV7-9 and TRBJ2-2, with a weak D call TRBD2 (6 bases). The V end lost 5 bases, the J end lost 8 bases, and 12 bases lay between the germline ends. Germline V gene lookup returns CDR1 SEHNR and CDR2 FQNEAQ (reference sequence). This CDR3 has 13 amino acids. The CDR3 DNA follows: TGTGCCAGCAGCCAACGGGAGTTTGGGGAGCTGTTTTTT. It translates to CASSQREFGELFF.

The chain recombines TRBV4-3 with TRBJ2-1; 11 bases fit TRBD2. Losses at the gene ends were 0 bases for V and 9 bases for J; bases not matched to a gene: 10. The germline CDR1 and CDR2 sequences are LGHNA and YSLEER. This CDR3 is 17 amino acids long. CDR3 amino acids: CASSQDRLAGGPGEQFF. Here the CDR3 DNA reads TGCGCCAGCAGCCAAGATAGGCTAGCGGGAGGACCGGGTGAGCAGTTCTTC.